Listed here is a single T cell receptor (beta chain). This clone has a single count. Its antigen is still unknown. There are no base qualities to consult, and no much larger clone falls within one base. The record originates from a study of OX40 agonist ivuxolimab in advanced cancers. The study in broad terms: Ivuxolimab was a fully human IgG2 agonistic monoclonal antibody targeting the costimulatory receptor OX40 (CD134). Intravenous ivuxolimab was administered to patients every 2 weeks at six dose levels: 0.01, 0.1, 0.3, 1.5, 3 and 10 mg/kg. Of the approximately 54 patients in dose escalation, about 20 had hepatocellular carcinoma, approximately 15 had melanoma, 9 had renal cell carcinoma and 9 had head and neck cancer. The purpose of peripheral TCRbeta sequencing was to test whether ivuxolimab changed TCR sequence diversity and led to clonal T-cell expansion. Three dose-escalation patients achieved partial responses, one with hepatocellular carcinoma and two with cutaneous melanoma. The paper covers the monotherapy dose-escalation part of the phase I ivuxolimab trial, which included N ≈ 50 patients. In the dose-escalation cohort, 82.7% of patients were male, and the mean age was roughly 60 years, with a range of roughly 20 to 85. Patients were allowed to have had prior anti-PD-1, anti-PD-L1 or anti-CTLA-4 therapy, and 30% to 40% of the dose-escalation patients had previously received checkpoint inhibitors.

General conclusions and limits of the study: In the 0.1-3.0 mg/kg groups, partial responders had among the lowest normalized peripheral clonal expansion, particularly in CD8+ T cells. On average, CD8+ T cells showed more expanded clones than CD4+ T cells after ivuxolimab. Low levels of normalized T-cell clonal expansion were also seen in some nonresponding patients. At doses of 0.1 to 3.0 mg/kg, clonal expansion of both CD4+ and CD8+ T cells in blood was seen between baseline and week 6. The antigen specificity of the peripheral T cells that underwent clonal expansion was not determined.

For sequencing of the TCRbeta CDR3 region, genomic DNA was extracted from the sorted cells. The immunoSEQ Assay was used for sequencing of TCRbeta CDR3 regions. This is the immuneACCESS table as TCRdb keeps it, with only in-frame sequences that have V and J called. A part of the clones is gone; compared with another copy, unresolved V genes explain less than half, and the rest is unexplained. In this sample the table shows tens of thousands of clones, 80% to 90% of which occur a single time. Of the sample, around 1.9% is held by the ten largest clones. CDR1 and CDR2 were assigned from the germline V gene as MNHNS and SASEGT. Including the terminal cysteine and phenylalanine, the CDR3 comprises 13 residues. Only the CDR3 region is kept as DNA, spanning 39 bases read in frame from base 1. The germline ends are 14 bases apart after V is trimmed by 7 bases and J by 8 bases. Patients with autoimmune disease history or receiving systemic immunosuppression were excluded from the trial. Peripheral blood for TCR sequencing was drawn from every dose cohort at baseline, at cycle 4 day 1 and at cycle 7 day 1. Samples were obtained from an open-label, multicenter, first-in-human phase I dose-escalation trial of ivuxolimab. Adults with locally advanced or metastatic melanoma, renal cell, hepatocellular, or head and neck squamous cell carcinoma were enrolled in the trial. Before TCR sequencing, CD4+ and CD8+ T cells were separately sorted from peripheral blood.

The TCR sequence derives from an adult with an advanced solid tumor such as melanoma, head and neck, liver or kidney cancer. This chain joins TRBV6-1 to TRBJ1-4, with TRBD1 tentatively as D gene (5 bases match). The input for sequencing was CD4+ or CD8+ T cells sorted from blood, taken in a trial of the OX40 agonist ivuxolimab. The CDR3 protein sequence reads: CASTNRLHEKLFF. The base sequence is TGTGCCAGCACCAACAGGCTTCACGAAAAACTGTTTTTT.